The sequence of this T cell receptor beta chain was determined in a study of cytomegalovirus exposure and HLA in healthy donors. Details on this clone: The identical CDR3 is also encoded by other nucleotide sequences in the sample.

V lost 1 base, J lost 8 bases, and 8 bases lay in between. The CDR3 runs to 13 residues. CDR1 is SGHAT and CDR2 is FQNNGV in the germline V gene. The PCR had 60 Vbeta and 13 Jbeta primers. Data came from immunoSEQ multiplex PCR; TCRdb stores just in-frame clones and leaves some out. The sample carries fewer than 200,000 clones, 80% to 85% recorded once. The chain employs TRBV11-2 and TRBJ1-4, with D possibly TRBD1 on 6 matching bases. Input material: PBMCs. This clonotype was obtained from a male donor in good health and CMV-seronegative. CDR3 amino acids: CASSLAGEEKLFF. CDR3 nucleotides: TGTGCCAGCAGCTTAGCAGGGGAAGAAAAACTGTTTTTT.